This TCR beta chain appears in the sequencing data of a study of T-cell memory formation after mild COVID-19. Study at large: TCR clusters largely stayed donor specific.

TCRdb called the 5' RACE reads again in MiXCR, with one record for every CDR3 protein. Among roughly 450,000 distinct CDR3 sequences, roughly 20% were seen once, and the ten largest hold roughly 12%. After removal of 3 bases from V and 1 base from J, the junction contained 6 bases not matched to a gene. This CDR3 comprises 16 residues. The source material was PBMCs or a T cell subset sorted from them (not recorded which). This clonotype was obtained from an adult woman who had mild COVID-19 (a few samples of this study predate the infection). Cell type and time point are not known. The chain has TRBV12-3 or TRBV12-4 and TRBJ1-3, with 7 bases lining up with TRBD1. CDR3 nucleotide sequence: TGTGCCAGCAGTTTGGGACAGACATATTCTGGAAACACCATATATTTT. This sequence encodes CASSLGQTYSGNTIYF.